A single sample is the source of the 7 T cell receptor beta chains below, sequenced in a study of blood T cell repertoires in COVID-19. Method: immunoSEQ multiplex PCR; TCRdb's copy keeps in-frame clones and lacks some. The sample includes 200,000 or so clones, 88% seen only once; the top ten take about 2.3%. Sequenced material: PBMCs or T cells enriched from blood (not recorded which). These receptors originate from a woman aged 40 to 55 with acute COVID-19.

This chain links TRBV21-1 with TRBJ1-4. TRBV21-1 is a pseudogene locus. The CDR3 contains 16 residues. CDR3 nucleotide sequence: TGTGCCAGCAGCAGGATCGCAGGAGGGAAAAATGAAAAACTGTTTTTT. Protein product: CASSRIAGGKNEKLFF.

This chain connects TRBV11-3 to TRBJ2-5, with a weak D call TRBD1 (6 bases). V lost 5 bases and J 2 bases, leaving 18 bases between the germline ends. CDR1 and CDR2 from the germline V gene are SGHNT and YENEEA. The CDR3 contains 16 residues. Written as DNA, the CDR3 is TGTGCCAGCAGCCCGAGCGACCAGGGGTGGCAAGAGACCCAGTACTTC. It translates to CASSPSDQGWQETQYF.

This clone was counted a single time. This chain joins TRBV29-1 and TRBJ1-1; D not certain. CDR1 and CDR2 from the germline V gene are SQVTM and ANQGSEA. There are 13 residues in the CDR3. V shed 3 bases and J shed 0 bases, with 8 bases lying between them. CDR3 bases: TGCAGCGTTGAGGGCCCTATGAACACTGAAGCTTTCTTT. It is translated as CSVEGPMNTEAFF.

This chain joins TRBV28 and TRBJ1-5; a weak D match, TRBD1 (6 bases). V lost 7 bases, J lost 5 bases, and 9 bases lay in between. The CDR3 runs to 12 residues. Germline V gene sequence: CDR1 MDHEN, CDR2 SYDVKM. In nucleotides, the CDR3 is TGTGCCAGCAAACAGGGATATCAGCCCCAGCATTTT. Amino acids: CASKQGYQPQHF.

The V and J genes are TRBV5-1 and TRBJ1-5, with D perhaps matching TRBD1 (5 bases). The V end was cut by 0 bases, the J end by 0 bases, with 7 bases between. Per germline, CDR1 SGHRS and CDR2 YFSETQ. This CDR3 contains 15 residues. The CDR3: CASSLEGNSNQPQHF. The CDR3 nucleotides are TGCGCCAGCAGCTTGGAGGGGAATAGCAATCAGCCCCAGCATTTT.

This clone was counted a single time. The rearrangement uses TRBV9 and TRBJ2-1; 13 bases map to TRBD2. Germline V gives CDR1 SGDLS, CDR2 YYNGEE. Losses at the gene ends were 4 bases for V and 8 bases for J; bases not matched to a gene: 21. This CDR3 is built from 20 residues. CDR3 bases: TGTGCCAGCAGCATTTCCCACGGACTAGCGGGGGACCCTCTCGACGATGAGCAGTTCTTC. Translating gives CASSISHGLAGDPLDDEQFF. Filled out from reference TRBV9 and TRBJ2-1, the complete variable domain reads DSGVTQTPKHLITATGQRVTLRCSPRSGDLSVYWYQQSLDQGLQFLIQYYNGEERAKGNILERFSAQQFPDLHSELNLSSLELGDSALYFCASSISHGLAGDPLDDEQFFGPGTRLTVL.

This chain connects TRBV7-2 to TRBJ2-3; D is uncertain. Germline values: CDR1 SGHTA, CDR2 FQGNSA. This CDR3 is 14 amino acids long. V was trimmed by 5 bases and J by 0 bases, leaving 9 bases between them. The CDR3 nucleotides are TGTGCCAGCAGCCCCCAGGTCAGCACAGATACGCAGTATTTT. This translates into CASSPQVSTDTQYF.